Each of the 22 T cell receptor beta chains below was sequenced from the same sample in a study of cytomegalovirus exposure and HLA in healthy donors. Amplification used 60 Vbeta primers and 13 Jbeta primers. TCRdb's copy holds only in-frame clones and misses some; the assay was immunoSEQ multiplex PCR. Counted here are about 180,000 clones, roughly 87% occurring once; the ten biggest clones make up approximately 0.55%. Sequencing was performed on PBMCs. Every receptor here comes from a woman in her forties or fifties in good health and CMV-seronegative.

This chain uses TRBV19 with TRBJ1-2; D perhaps matches TRBD1 (5 bases). V was trimmed by 8 bases and J by 3 bases, leaving 19 bases between them. The CDR3 totals 15 residues. Germline V CDR1 and CDR2: LNHDA, SQIVND (reference sequence). The CDR3 DNA sequence: TGTGCCAGTCTCCCCGGCCCGGGGGGGGACTATGGCTACACCTTC. Protein sequence: CASLPGPGGDYGYTF.

The chain combines TRBV10-3 with TRBJ1-1; D call uncertain. V was cut by 8 bases and J by 0 bases, with 10 bases left in between. This CDR3 has 13 residues. Germline values: CDR1 ENHRY, CDR2 SYGVKD. This chain's CDR3 is CAIGSGMNTEAFF. DNA for the CDR3: TGTGCCATCGGGTCAGGTATGAACACTGAAGCTTTCTTT.

This rearrangement joins TRBV28 to TRBJ1-5; 11 bases align to TRBD1. Germline V lookup: CDR1 MDHEN, CDR2 SYDVKM. With V trimmed by 4 bases and J by 8 bases, 4 bases remained unmatched. CDR3 length equals 14 residues. The CDR3 region is CASSSGQGAEPQHF. The CDR3, as DNA: TGTGCCAGCAGTTCTGGACAGGGGGCAGAGCCCCAGCATTTT.

The CDR3 loop is CASSFLSADPEQFF. The CDR3 DNA reads TGCGCCAGCAGCTTTCTCTCAGCGGACCCTGAGCAGTTCTTC. V usage is TRBV5-1 and J usage is TRBJ2-1, with D possibly matching TRBD2 (5 bases). The CDR3 has 14 residues. Germline CDR1 is SGHRS and CDR2 is YFSETQ. V was cut by 2 bases and J by 9 bases, with 15 bases left in between. The full variable domain, rest sourced from reference TRBV5-1 and TRBJ2-1, is KAGVTQTPRYLIKTRGQQVTLSCSPISGHRSVSWYQQTPGQGLQFLFEYFSETQRNKGNFPGRFSGRQFSNSRSEMNVSTLELGDSALYLCASSFLSADPEQFFGPGTRLTVL.

The chain joins TRBV7-9 to TRBJ2-1, with TRBD2 matching 9 bases. The germline gives CDR1 SEHNR, CDR2 FQNEAQ (reference sequence). This CDR3 has 15 residues. With 1 base clipped from V and 4 bases from J, the junction kept 2 bases outside the gene matches. Written as DNA, the CDR3 is TGTGCCAGCAGCTTAGGTAGCGGGGGTTACAATGAGCAGTTCTTC. It yields the protein CASSLGSGGYNEQFF.

This chain uses TRBV28 with TRBJ2-1; 7 nucleotides line up with TRBD2. The CDR3 loop spans 15 amino acids. Germline V gene lookup returns CDR1 MDHEN and CDR2 SYDVKM. The V and J ends lost 2 bases and 8 bases, in that order; junction bases with no gene match: 9. The CDR3 sequence: CASSLGRGGVDEQFF. The CDR3 region has the DNA TGTGCCAGCAGTTTAGGGCGCGGGGGAGTGGATGAGCAGTTCTTC.

The V gene is TRBV9, the J gene TRBJ2-2; D might be TRBD1 (7 bases). The CDR3 totals 15 residues. Germline V gene lookup returns CDR1 SGDLS and CDR2 YYNGEE. The V gene lost 4 bases and the J gene lost 7 bases, with 17 bases spanning the gap. In DNA form, the CDR3 reads TGTGCCAGCAGCCCCACCCCAGGGGGGATCGGGGAGCTGTTTTTT. The encoded protein is CASSPTPGGIGELFF.

CDR3 loop: CASSQWGLGGAYNEQFF. Here the CDR3 DNA reads TGTGCCAGCAGCCAATGGGGCCTGGGCGGGGCATACAATGAGCAGTTCTTC. V usage is TRBV16 and J usage is TRBJ2-1, with a possible D match to TRBD2 (6 bases). In germline, CDR1 is KGHSY, CDR2 FQNENV. This CDR3 comprises 17 residues. Trimming cost V 1 base and J 4 bases, with 17 bases left between them. The variable domain in full, completed from reference TRBV16 and TRBJ2-1, reads GEEVAQTPKHLVRGEGQKAKLYCAPIKGHSYVFWYQQVLKNEFKFLISFQNENVFDETGMPKERFSAKCLPNSPCSLEIQATKLEDSAVYFCASSQWGLGGAYNEQFFGPGTRLTVL.

The chain recombines TRBV28 with TRBJ2-7, with D perhaps matching TRBD1 (5 bases). V was cut by 5 bases and J by 3 bases, with 5 bases left in between. This CDR3 region has 11 residues. Germline lookup yields CDR1 MDHEN and CDR2 SYDVKM. The CDR3 DNA sequence: TGTGCCAGCAGTCAGGGCTACGAGCAGTACTTC. Translation gives CASSQGYEQYF. Complete variable domain (other parts from reference TRBV28 and TRBJ2-7): DVKVTQSSRYLVKRTGEKVFLECVQDMDHENMFWYRQDPGLGLRLIYFSYDVKMKEKGDIPEGYSVSREKKERFSLILESASTNQTSMYLCASSQGYEQYFGPGTRLTVT.

This rearrangement joins TRBV28 to TRBJ1-5, with D hard to call. V was cut by 5 bases and J by 5 bases, with 13 bases left in between. The CDR3 length is 14 residues. CDR1 is MDHEN and CDR2 is SYDVKM in the germline V gene. The CDR3 nucleotides read TGTGCCAGCAGTCTTGGGCCAGAGCATCAGCCCCAGCATTTT. Residues: CASSLGPEHQPQHF.

This rearrangement joins TRBV28 to TRBJ1-1; TRBD1 matches at 7 bases. This CDR3 has 16 residues. Germline V gene lookup returns CDR1 MDHEN and CDR2 SYDVKM. The junction had 8 bases not matched to a gene; V was cut back by 3 bases and J by 1 base. CDR3 DNA sequence: TGTGCCAGCAGTTTGCCGTACAGGGGAAGGAACACTGAAGCTTTCTTT. Translating gives CASSLPYRGRNTEAFF.

The V call is TRBV5-1, the J call TRBJ2-3; 7 nucleotides agree with TRBD1. Trimming took 4 bases from V and 2 from J; bases not matched to a gene: 4. The CDR3 runs to 14 residues. In germline, CDR1 is SGHRS, CDR2 YFSETQ. The CDR3 here is CASSVTGSTDTQYF. CDR3 bases: TGCGCCAGCAGCGTGACAGGGTCCACAGATACGCAGTATTTT.

The chain carries TRBV5-4 and TRBJ1-4; no firm D call. The CDR3 consists of 14 residues. The germline gives CDR1 SGHNT, CDR2 YYREEE (reference sequence). The V gene lost 0 bases and the J gene lost 6 bases, with 9 bases spanning the gap. This chain's CDR3 is CASSLGRWDEKLFF. CDR3 bases: TGTGCCAGCAGCTTGGGGAGGTGGGATGAAAAACTGTTTTTT.

This clone was observed a single time. The chain recombines TRBV20-1 with TRBJ2-7; D call uncertain. Trimming stripped 4 bases from V and 4 bases from J, with 8 bases between. There are 11 residues in the CDR3. The germline V gene has CDR1 DFQATT and CDR2 SNEGSKA (reference sequence). The CDR3 sequence: CSAILEYEQYF. The DNA of the CDR3 is TGCAGTGCTATCTTGGAGTACGAGCAGTACTTC.

V gene TRBV19 combines with J gene TRBJ1-1, with unresolved D. This CDR3 contains 14 residues. Germline CDR1 reads LNHDA; CDR2 reads SQIVND (reference sequence). V was pared by 8 bases and J by 0 bases, with 13 bases between. CDR3 region: CASGPRELNTEAFF. As DNA, the CDR3 is TGTGCCAGTGGGCCTAGGGAGCTGAACACTGAAGCTTTCTTT.

This clone came up once. This chain links TRBV6-5 with TRBJ2-5; 12 nucleotides line up with TRBD2. The germline CDR1 and CDR2 sequences are MNHEY and SVGAGI. J was trimmed by 7 bases and V by 6 bases; bases with no gene match: 3. The CDR3 loop spans 13 amino acids. The CDR3 is CASRGGLAGTQYF. DNA of the CDR3: TGTGCCAGCAGGGGGGGACTAGCGGGGACCCAGTACTTC.

The V and J genes are TRBV4-2 and TRBJ2-1, with D unresolved. Trimming removed 0 bases from V and 9 bases from J, with 6 bases in between. CDR3 size: 12 residues. Germline lookup yields CDR1 LGHNA and CDR2 YNFKEQ. The chain's CDR3 is CASSQDLGEQFF. DNA of the CDR3: TGTGCCAGCAGCCAAGATCTAGGTGAGCAGTTCTTC.

The chain carries TRBV5-1 and TRBJ2-5; 9 bases are shared with TRBD1. The germline V gene has CDR1 SGHRS and CDR2 YFSETQ. V was clipped by 1 base and J by 1 base; unmatched bases: 5. CDR3 length: 16 amino acids. The CDR3 nucleotides are TGCGCCAGCAGCTTGCAACCGACAGGGGGCCAAGAGACCCAGTACTTC. Amino acid sequence: CASSLQPTGGQETQYF.

J is TRBJ1-2 and V is TRBV4-1; 9 bases are shared with TRBD1. CDR3 length equals 14 residues. Trimming removed 7 bases from V and 5 bases from J; junction bases left unmatched: 8. CDR1 MGHRA and CDR2 YSYEKL come from the germline V gene. In DNA, the CDR3 is TGCGCCAGCAAGAGTACCGGGACAGGGTATGGCTACACCTTC. As protein: CASKSTGTGYGYTF.

V usage is TRBV11-2 and J usage is TRBJ1-4; a possible D gene is TRBD1 (5 bases). Germline-derived CDR1 and CDR2 are SGHAT and FQNNGV. The CDR3 totals 15 residues. The germline V and J ends were trimmed by 4 bases and 4 bases, with 13 bases remaining between them. This CDR3 is CASSSWGRDNEKLFF. The CDR3 DNA reads as TGTGCCAGCAGCTCATGGGGCAGAGATAATGAAAAACTGTTTTTT.

The chain is built from TRBV27 and TRBJ2-7; 14 bases fit TRBD2. The CDR3 has 19 amino acids. The V and J ends lost 4 bases and 4 bases, in that order; junction bases with no gene match: 15. CDR1 is MNHEY, CDR2 SMNVEV, per germline (reference sequence). CDR3 region: CASSSLWRGTSGRFYEQYF. The CDR3 DNA follows: TGTGCCAGCAGTTCCCTTTGGAGGGGGACTAGCGGGAGATTTTACGAGCAGTACTTC.

The J gene is TRBJ2-7, the V gene TRBV28, with a tentative D call TRBD2 (6 bases). The CDR3 has 14 residues. From germline, CDR1 is MDHEN and CDR2 SYDVKM. Trimming stripped 6 bases from V and 3 bases from J, with 15 bases between. The CDR3 region has the DNA TGTGCCAGCAGGCCCGGGACGGGAGACTACGAGCAGTACTTC. This encodes CASRPGTGDYEQYF.